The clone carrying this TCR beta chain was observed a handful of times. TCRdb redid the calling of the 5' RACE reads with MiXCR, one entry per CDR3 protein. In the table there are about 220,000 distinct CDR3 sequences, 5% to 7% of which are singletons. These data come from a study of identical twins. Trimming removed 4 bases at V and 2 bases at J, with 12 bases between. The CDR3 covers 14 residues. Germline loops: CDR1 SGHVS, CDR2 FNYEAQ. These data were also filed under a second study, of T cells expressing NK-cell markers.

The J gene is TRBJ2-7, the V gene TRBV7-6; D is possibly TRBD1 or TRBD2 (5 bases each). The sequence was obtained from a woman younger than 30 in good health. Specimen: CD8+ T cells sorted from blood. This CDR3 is CASSSWDGTYEQYF. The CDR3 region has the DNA TGTGCCAGCAGCTCTTGGGACGGTACCTACGAGCAGTACTTC.